This TCR beta chain was obtained from a study of cytomegalovirus exposure and HLA in healthy donors. The CDR3 totals 16 residues. Researchers ran the PCR with 60 Vbeta and 13 Jbeta primers. Profiled with immunoSEQ multiplex PCR; TCRdb holds only in-frame clones, not every one. The profile shows around 67,000 clones, 75% to 85% of them singletons. Broader study findings: Previously analyzed data showed that most TCR beta V segments were productive at a frequency of about 90% or about 30%. Most sequenced TCRs were rare (though some public TCRs occurred in many donors).

As regards this clone: Its antigen is undetermined.

This rearrangement joins TRBV1 to TRBJ1-2; the table's TRBD1 call for D was not verified on the DNA. TRBV1 is a listed pseudogene. The sequencing sample was made of PBMCs. This TCR was recovered from a man aged 18 to 29 in good health and CMV-seropositive. The CDR3 sequence: CTSSQVRQGAPYGYTF. The CDR3 DNA sequence: TGCACCAGCAGCCAAGTGAGACAGGGAGCCCCCTATGGCTACACCTTC.